This TCR beta chain was observed in a study of T cells in Graves' hyperthyroidism and ophthalmopathy. At least ten counts were recorded for this clonotype. Antigen unknown. The V end lost 3 bases, the J end lost 3 bases, and 15 bases lay between the germline ends. The CDR3 contains 16 residues. RNA transcripts provided the source from which TCR beta CDR3 regions were amplified. RT-PCR in the first round (using the HTBI primer set) targeted the TCR CDR3. TCRdb analysed the multiplex PCR reads with MiXCR anew, one entry per CDR3 protein. The sample holds around 520,000 distinct CDR3 sequences, under 15% seen once. Study-wide results and limits: Most expanded thyroid clonotypes above 0.001 recurred in blood.

Participants, patients aged 18 to 65, had newly diagnosed hyperthyroidism with a duration under 2 months. Diagnostic decisions used clinical symptoms, serum thyroxine and TRAb, thyroid ultrasound and orbital computed tomography. Using roughly 9.4 ml of fresh peripheral blood, PBMCs were prepared. Specimen: blood. This chain joins TRBV12-3 or TRBV12-4 and TRBJ1-5, with D possibly matching TRBD1 (5 bases). The sequence was obtained from a woman aged 18-29 years with Graves' hyperthyroidism. The CDR3 DNA reads as TGTGCCAGCAGTTTCCAGGGTGCCAGTGTCAATCAGCCCCAGCATTTT. Residues: CASSFQGASVNQPQHF.